Listed below are T cell receptor beta chains from one sample, sequenced in a study of OX40 agonist ivuxolimab in advanced cancers. Sequencing was performed with immunoSEQ multiplex PCR; in TCRdb, only in-frame clones are kept and a portion is missing. The table lists approximately 82,000 clones, 84% of them singletons. The material was CD4+ or CD8+ T cells sorted from blood, obtained in a trial of the OX40 agonist ivuxolimab. These receptor sequences come from an adult with an advanced solid tumor such as melanoma, head and neck, liver or kidney cancer. CDR3s include the opening cysteine and the closing phenylalanine or tryptophan. D genes are given only for firm matches. Not every row has a clone size; where given, it reads once, few, many or a size class.

V gene,J gene,CDR3 length,D gene,clone size,CDR3 DNA,CDR3 protein
TRBV6-6,TRBJ1-5,14,TRBD1,NA,TGTGCCAGCAGATACCAGGGGGATCATCGGCCCCAGCATTTT,CASRYQGDHRPQHF
TRBV9,TRBJ1-3,14,NA,NA,TGTGCCAGCAGCGTACCAGGTTCTGGAAACACCATATATTTT,CASSVPGSGNTIYF
TRBV6-5,TRBJ1-5,15,NA,NA,TGTGCCAGCAAGTTTGGGGGGGGAGCACATCAGCCCCAGCATTTT,CASKFGGGAHQPQHF
TRBV7-2,TRBJ1-4,16,TRBD1,NA,TGTGCCAGCAGCCCCGGGGGGGGGACAGTCGGTGAAAAACTGTTTTTT,CASSPGGGTVGEKLFF
TRBV19,TRBJ1-5,15,NA,NA,TGTGCCAGTAACGAGTTGCCGGGAGGCAATCAGCCCCAGCATTTT,CASNELPGGNQPQHF
TRBV27,TRBJ2-3,15,NA,NA,TGTGCCAGCAGAAGACAGGGCGGGGGCACAGATACGCAGTATTTT,CASRRQGGGTDTQYF
TRBV10-3,TRBJ1-6,15,TRBD1,NA,TGTGCCATCAGGGATCGGACAGGGGGCAATTCACCCCTCCACTTT,CAIRDRTGGNSPLHF
TRBV19,TRBJ2-2,13,NA,once,TGTGCCAGTAGTATACACCCACCCGGGGAGCTGTTTTTT,CASSIHPPGELFF
TRBV11-2,TRBJ1-2,15,TRBD1,NA,TGTGCCAGCAGAGCTGCAGGGGGTCCTAACTATGGCTACACCTTC,CASRAAGGPNYGYTF
TRBV30,TRBJ1-1,15,TRBD1,many,TGTGCCTGGAGTGTAGGGGGGACAGGGAAAACTGAAGCTTTCTTT,CAWSVGGTGKTEAFF
TRBV12-5,TRBJ2-7,15,TRBD2,NA,TGTGCTAGTGGACGCCCCAGCGGGGGTGGGTACGAGCAGTACTTC,CASGRPSGGGYEQYF
TRBV5-1,TRBJ2-5,14,NA,NA,TGCGCCAGCAGCTTGAAGGGGACGCAAGAGACCCAGTACTTC,CASSLKGTQETQYF
TRBV19,TRBJ1-1,13,NA,NA,TGTGCCAGTAGTATGTCAGGGTTCACTGAAGCTTTCTTT,CASSMSGFTEAFF
TRBV4-3,TRBJ1-3,18,TRBD1,once,TGCGCCAGCAGCCCTACACCTCGGACAGGGGGCCTTGGAAACACCATATATTTT,CASSPTPRTGGLGNTIYF
TRBV10-3,TRBJ1-1,14,TRBD1,NA,TGTGCCGCCACATCAGGGGGACAGAACACTGAAGCTTTCTTT,CAATSGGQNTEAFF
TRBV7-2,TRBJ2-7,18,NA,NA,TGTGCCAGCAGCTTATATTTTAGGGCCACCGGGAACTCCTACGAGCAGTACTTC,CASSLYFRATGNSYEQYF
TRBV27,TRBJ1-1,14,TRBD1,once,TGTGCCAGCAGTTTAGGACAGGGGAACACTGAAGCTTTCTTT,CASSLGQGNTEAFF
TRBV5-6,TRBJ2-7,16,TRBD2,NA,TGTGCCAGCAGGAGCCGGGGCCTAGCGGTTTCCTACGAGCAGTACTTC,CASRSRGLAVSYEQYF
TRBV5-1,TRBJ2-1,14,TRBD2,NA,TGCGCCAGCAGCCTTGGGGCGGGGGGGAATGAGCAGTTCTTC,CASSLGAGGNEQFF
TRBV28,TRBJ1-6,14,NA,NA,TGTGCCAGCACCTTGGAGGGGAGTTATTCACCCCTCCACTTT,CASTLEGSYSPLHF
TRBV4-1,TRBJ2-7,15,NA,NA,TGCGCCAGCAGCCAAGAACCGGGTATAACCTACGAGCAGTACTTC,CASSQEPGITYEQYF
TRBV15,TRBJ2-1,16,TRBD1,few,TGTGCCACCAGCAAAGCAGGGACAGGGCGTAGGAATGAGCAGTTCTTC,CATSKAGTGRRNEQFF
TRBV7-6,TRBJ2-1,16,NA,NA,TGTGCCAGCAGCTCCGCCGGGGTAAGCTCCTACAATGAGCAGTTCTTC,CASSSAGVSSYNEQFF